A single sample is the source of the 2 T cell receptor beta chains below, sequenced in a study of T cells in Graves' hyperthyroidism and ophthalmopathy. There were TCR beta CDR3 regions amplified from RNA transcripts. The HTBI primer set was used in a first-round RT-PCR of the TCR CDR3. MiXCR, applied by TCRdb to the multiplex PCR reads, yields one record per CDR3 protein. The sample comprises approximately 710,000 distinct CDR3 sequences, roughly 17% of which are singletons, and roughly 15% rests with the top ten. The sample consisted of blood. All receptors come from a man aged 45 to 65 with Graves' hyperthyroidism.

This clonotype has a count of ten or more. CDR3 region: CASSQGTGSGNTIYF. As DNA, the CDR3 is TGTGCCAGCAGCCAAGGGACAGGGTCTGGAAACACCATATATTTT. V usage is TRBV14 and J usage is TRBJ1-3; 8 bases match TRBD1. The CDR3 loop spans 15 amino acids. Trimming took 1 base from V and 1 from J; bases not matched to a gene: 0. Germline CDR1 is SGHDN and CDR2 is FVKESK.

To note about this clonotype: One end of the junction fails to match germline, which may point to a read error. V is TRBV28 and J is TRBJ1-6, with TRBD1 as a possible D gene (5 bases). The germline gives CDR1 MDHEN, CDR2 SYDVKM. This CDR3 has 15 residues. CDR3 residues: CAGSANRDANSPLHF. The DNA for the CDR3 is TGTGCCGGCAGTGCGAACCGGGACGCAAATTCACCCCTCCACTTT.